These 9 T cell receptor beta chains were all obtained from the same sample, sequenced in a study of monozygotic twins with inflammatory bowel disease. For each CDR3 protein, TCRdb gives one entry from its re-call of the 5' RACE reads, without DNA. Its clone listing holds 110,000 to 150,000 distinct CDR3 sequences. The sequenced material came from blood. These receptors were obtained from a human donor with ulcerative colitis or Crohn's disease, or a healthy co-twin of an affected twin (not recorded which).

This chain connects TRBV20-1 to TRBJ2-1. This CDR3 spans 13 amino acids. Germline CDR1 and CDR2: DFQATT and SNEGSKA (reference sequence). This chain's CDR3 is CSALFPWPNEQFF.

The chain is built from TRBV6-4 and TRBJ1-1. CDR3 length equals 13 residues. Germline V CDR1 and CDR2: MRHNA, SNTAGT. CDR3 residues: CASSVTVNTEAFF.

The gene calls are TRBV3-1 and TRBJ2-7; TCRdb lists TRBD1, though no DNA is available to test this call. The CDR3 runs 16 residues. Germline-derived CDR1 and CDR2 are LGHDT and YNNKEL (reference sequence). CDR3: CASSQDLAGPLVEQYF.

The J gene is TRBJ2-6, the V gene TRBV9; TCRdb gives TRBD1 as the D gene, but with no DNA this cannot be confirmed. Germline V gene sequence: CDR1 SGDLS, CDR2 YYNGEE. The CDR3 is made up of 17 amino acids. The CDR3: CASSVDGGGSGANVLTF.

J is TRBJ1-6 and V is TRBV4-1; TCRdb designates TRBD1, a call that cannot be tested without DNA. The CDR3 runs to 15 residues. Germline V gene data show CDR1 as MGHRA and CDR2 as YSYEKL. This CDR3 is CASSRPDREVSPLHF.

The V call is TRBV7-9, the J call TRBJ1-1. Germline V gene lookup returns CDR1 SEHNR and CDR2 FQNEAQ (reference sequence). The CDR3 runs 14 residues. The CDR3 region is CASSLGQSPTEAFF.

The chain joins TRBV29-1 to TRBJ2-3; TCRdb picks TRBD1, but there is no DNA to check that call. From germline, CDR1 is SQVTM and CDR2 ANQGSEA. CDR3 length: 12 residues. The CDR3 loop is CSGGQGTDTQYF.

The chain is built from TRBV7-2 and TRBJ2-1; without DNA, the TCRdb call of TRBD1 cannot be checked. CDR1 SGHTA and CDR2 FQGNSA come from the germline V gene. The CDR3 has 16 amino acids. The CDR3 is CASSFRAGGSYNEQFF.

The CDR3 loop reads CASTGLGTEAFF. V and J are TRBV12-3 or TRBV12-4 and TRBJ1-1; absent DNA, TCRdb's TRBD1 call cannot be checked. This CDR3 contains 12 residues.